Below, 14 T cell receptor beta chains from the same sample are listed, as sequenced in a study of blood T cell repertoires in COVID-19. Generated by immunoSEQ multiplex PCR, the TCRdb table keeps only in-frame clones and is missing some. The sample lists 310,000 or so clones; 70% to 90% were seen once. The sequenced sample was peripheral blood. These TCRs come from a man aged 65 to 85 with acute or convalescent COVID-19.

The chain is built from TRBV7-8 and TRBJ2-1, with 10 bases matching TRBD2. J gave up 3 bases and V 5 bases, and 4 bases lay outside the gene matches. Germline assignment: CDR1 SGHVS and CDR2 FQNEAQ. The CDR3 has 15 amino acids. The CDR3 sequence: CASSQAGGGYNEQFF. The CDR3, as DNA: TGTGCCAGCAGCCAAGCGGGGGGGGGCTACAATGAGCAGTTCTTC.

This clone has only one observation. V and J are TRBV3-1 (or the pseudogene TRBV3-2) and TRBJ1-5; D ambiguous. The CDR3 totals 14 residues. Germline assignment: CDR1 LGHDT and CDR2 YNNKEL (reference sequence). V lost 2 bases and J lost 0, with 5 bases in between. The CDR3 loop is CASSQQVSNQPQHF. CDR3 bases: TGTGCCAGCAGCCAACAGGTTAGCAATCAGCCCCAGCATTTT.

Only one count was recorded for this clone. The chain is built from TRBV5-6 and TRBJ1-1; D perhaps matches TRBD1 (6 bases). Germline V gives CDR1 SGHDT, CDR2 YYEEEE. The CDR3 runs 13 residues. Trimming removed 0 bases at V and 10 bases at J, with 13 bases between. This CDR3 is CASSLVRGARAFF. For the CDR3, the DNA is TGTGCCAGCAGCTTGGTCCGGGGGGCTAGAGCTTTCTTT.

The rearrangement joins TRBV4-3 to TRBJ1-4; TRBD1 matches at 8 bases. Looked up from germline, CDR1 is LGHNA and CDR2 is YSLEER. With 4 bases clipped from V and 6 bases from J, the junction kept 4 bases outside the gene matches. There are 14 residues in the CDR3. This chain's CDR3 is CASSRRGRDEKLFF. The CDR3 DNA reads TGCGCCAGCAGCCGCAGGGGGCGGGATGAAAAACTGTTTTTT.

V usage is TRBV6-5 and J usage is TRBJ2-7; 9 bases map to TRBD1. The CDR3 length is 14 residues. Trimming removed 6 bases from V and 6 bases from J; junction bases left unmatched: 9. The germline CDR1 and CDR2 sequences are MNHEY and SVGAGI. CDR3 sequence (DNA): TGTGCCAGCAGGCTTGGGACAGGGACGCGCGAGCAGTACTTC. Encoded protein: CASRLGTGTREQYF.

This clone was recorded only once. V and J are TRBV5-1 and TRBJ2-1; 10 positions match TRBD2. Germline V gives CDR1 SGHRS, CDR2 YFSETQ. The CDR3 runs to 16 residues. With V trimmed by 4 bases and J by 7 bases, 11 bases remained unmatched. The CDR3 loop reads CASSVSGTSATNEQFF. In nucleotides, the CDR3 is TGCGCCAGCAGCGTATCCGGGACTAGCGCCACAAATGAGCAGTTCTTC.

The chain combines TRBV19 with TRBJ2-1; TRBD1 matches 9 bases. Trimming cost V 7 bases and J 4 bases; bases outside gene matches: 14. CDR3 length equals 17 residues. Germline V gene lookup returns CDR1 LNHDA and CDR2 SQIVND (reference sequence). The CDR3 loop is CASNGQGTAGPYNEQFF. Here the CDR3 DNA reads TGTGCCAGTAATGGACAGGGGACAGCGGGGCCGTACAATGAGCAGTTCTTC.

J is TRBJ1-1 and V is TRBV6-5; possibly TRBD1 for D (5 bases). V was cut by 2 bases and J by 12 bases, with 10 bases left in between. The CDR3 contains 11 residues. The germline CDR1 and CDR2 sequences are MNHEY and SVGAGI. DNA for the CDR3: TGTGCCAGCAGTTACGGGGACTCTACTTTCTTT. This gives the protein CASSYGDSTFF.

The chain combines TRBV29-1 with TRBJ2-1; 11 nucleotides align to TRBD1. Germline CDR1 SQVTM, CDR2 ANQGSEA. CDR3 size: 14 residues. V gave up 6 bases and J gave up 5 bases; unmatched junction bases: 6. In DNA, the CDR3 is TGCAGCGTCCAAAGGACAGGGGGCAACAATGAGCAGTTCTTC. This sequence encodes CSVQRTGGNNEQFF.

The chain carries TRBV5-5 and TRBJ2-1; 10 bases are shared with TRBD1. The germline gives CDR1 SGHKS, CDR2 YYEKEE (reference sequence). CDR3 length equals 14 residues. Losses at the gene ends were 3 bases for V and 5 bases for J; bases not matched to a gene: 2. The CDR3 spells CASSWGQGNNEQFF. The CDR3 DNA reads TGTGCCAGCAGCTGGGGACAGGGGAACAATGAGCAGTTCTTC.

In nucleotides, the CDR3 is TGTGCCAGCAGCGCAGACTTTCCTCCCAGCAATGAGCAGTTCTTC. Encoded protein: CASSADFPPSNEQFF. The rearrangement uses TRBV7-6 and TRBJ2-1; D remains unclear. V lost 5 bases, J lost 6 bases, and 17 bases lay in between. CDR3 length: 15 residues. Germline CDR1 and CDR2: SGHVS and FNYEAQ.

DNA of the CDR3: TGTGCCAGCAGCCCTTGGACAGGTTACGAGCAGTACTTC. The encoded protein is CASSPWTGYEQYF. V and J are TRBV14 and TRBJ2-7; 7 bases agree with TRBD1. Trimming removed 4 bases from V and 4 bases from J; junction bases left unmatched: 4. The CDR3 length is 13 residues. CDR1 and CDR2 from the germline V gene are SGHDN and FVKESK.

The V gene is TRBV7-2, the J gene TRBJ2-1; 8 nucleotides match TRBD2. This CDR3 has 12 amino acids. The J segment lost 10 bases and the V segment lost 3 bases, leaving 2 bases of the junction unmatched. Germline V gene sequence: CDR1 SGHTA, CDR2 FQGNSA. Written as DNA, the CDR3 is TGTGCCAGCAGCTTTCGGGAGGGCGAGCAGTTCTTC. It translates to CASSFREGEQFF.

CDR3 amino acids: CASSLGTGSTDTQYF. Written as DNA, the CDR3 is TGTGCCAGCAGCTTGGGTACAGGCAGCACAGATACGCAGTATTTT. V usage is TRBV7-6 and J usage is TRBJ2-3, with D possibly TRBD1 on 5 matching bases. This CDR3 is built from 15 residues. The germline V gene encodes CDR1 SGHVS and CDR2 FNYEAQ. V was clipped by 3 bases and J by 0 bases, with 10 bases between them.